The present T cell receptor beta chain was sequenced within a study of preoperative IRX-2 immunotherapy in early breast cancer. Treatment described: preoperative locoregional IRX-2 cytokine immunotherapy. This phase Ib study tested locoregional IRX-2 cytokine immunotherapy given before surgery. TCRdb's copy holds only in-frame clones and misses some; the assay was immunoSEQ multiplex PCR. The sample lists around 57,000 clones, less than 95% occurring once. The CDR3 contains 14 residues. Germline V lookup: CDR1 MGHDK, CDR2 SYGVNS. The sequence was obtained from a human donor with breast cancer. The sample was collected from a patient treated with IRX-2 immunotherapy. J is TRBJ2-5 and V is TRBV25-1, with D perhaps matching TRBD1 (5 bases). The DNA end is more similar to TRBJ2-7, so the J call may be wrong. The DNA for the CDR3 is TGTGCCAGCAGTCCGCAAGGGGCTAGGTACGAGCAGTACTTC. Encoded protein: CASSPQGARYEQYF.